This TCR beta chain was obtained from a study of regulatory T cells in long-lasting Graves disease. Study in general: Persistent Graves' disease meant over 5 years of antithyroid drugs with positive TSH receptor antibodies. General study findings and limits: Persistent patients shared about 3,000 public clonotypes among themselves. Newly diagnosed patients shared fewer, at roughly 970. Preferential use of TRBV28, TRBJ1-2 and TRBJ2-5 was seen in persistent disease.

The length of the CDR3 is 12 residues. Trimming cost V 3 bases and J 16 bases; bases outside gene matches: 7. Per the germline V gene, CDR1 is KGHDR and CDR2 is SFDVKD. Time point described: persistent/refractory GD, antithyroid drugs over 5 years with positive TRAb. RNA extracted from PBMCs served as the sequencing template. Researchers made TCR beta libraries by using iRepertoire HTBI primers and running Arm-PCR on CDR3 regions. TCRdb re-called the multiplex PCR reads with MiXCR, one entry per CDR3 protein. The profile covers a few hundred thousand distinct CDR3 sequences, with 23% appearing a single time and under 35% taken by the ten largest. This clonotype was found many times. Antigen specificity is unknown.

Sequences were derived from peripheral blood mononuclear cells (PBMCs), sampled when the disease was refractory, from a patient treated with antithyroid drugs. This chain joins TRBV24-1 and TRBJ2-4; 8 nucleotides line up with TRBD1. The sequence derives from a middle-aged woman with Graves disease. The DNA of the CDR3 is TGTGCCACCAGTGATATCAGGGGGCTGGTCTACTTC. Translation gives CATSDIRGLVYF.